A single sample is the source of the 18 T cell receptor beta chains below, sequenced in a study of OX40 agonist ivuxolimab in advanced cancers. Generated by immunoSEQ multiplex PCR, the TCRdb table keeps only in-frame clones and is missing some. The sample includes approximately 68,000 clones, over 80% of them seen just once. Sequencing was performed on CD4+ or CD8+ T cells sorted from blood, taken in a trial of the OX40 agonist ivuxolimab. All receptors derive from an adult with an advanced solid tumor such as melanoma, head and neck, liver or kidney cancer.

The chain carries TRBV14 and TRBJ2-7; tentatively, D is TRBD2 (6 bases). The CDR3 consists of 13 residues. V gave up 1 base and J gave up 11 bases, with 15 bases separating them. Germline V gene data show CDR1 as SGHDN and CDR2 as FVKESK. The CDR3 nucleotides are TGTGCCAGCAGCCAAGCCGCGGGGTCGAGGGAGTACTTC. This translates into CASSQAAGSREYF.

This clone is a singleton in its sample. This chain uses TRBV5-1 with TRBJ2-4, with TRBD1 identical over 9 bases. Germline values: CDR1 SGHRS, CDR2 YFSETQ. This CDR3 contains 15 residues. The J segment lost 7 bases and the V segment lost 4 bases, leaving 9 bases of the junction unmatched. In DNA, the CDR3 is TGCGCCAGCAGCCCATGGGACAGGGTCGGGAACATTCAGTACTTC. Translated, it gives CASSPWDRVGNIQYF. The variable domain in full, with the rest retrieved from reference TRBV5-1 and TRBJ2-4, is KAGVTQTPRYLIKTRGQQVTLSCSPISGHRSVSWYQQTPGQGLQFLFEYFSETQRNKGNFPGRFSGRQFSNSRSEMNVSTLELGDSALYLCASSPWDRVGNIQYFGAGTRLSVL.

V usage is TRBV29-1 and J usage is TRBJ1-2, with 8 positions matching TRBD1. CDR1 SQVTM and CDR2 ANQGSEA come from the germline V gene. The CDR3 is made up of 13 amino acids. J lost 7 bases, V lost 7 bases, and 11 bases had no gene match. The CDR3 reads CSETTAGGFGYTF. The CDR3, as DNA: TGCAGCGAGACAACGGCAGGGGGCTTTGGCTACACCTTC.

The chain links TRBV7-8 to TRBJ2-1; D gene unclear. The CDR3 is 14 amino acids. Trimming left V 0 bases short and J 8 bases short, with 11 bases between. The germline V gene encodes CDR1 SGHVS and CDR2 FQNEAQ. The CDR3 loop is CASSLAPQMDEQFF. CDR3 DNA: TGTGCCAGCAGCTTAGCGCCCCAGATGGATGAGCAGTTCTTC.

The CDR3 DNA follows: TGTGCCAGCAGGAGCCGGGACTCAAGGTGGGGGGATACGCAGTATTTT. This gives the protein CASRSRDSRWGDTQYF. The chain employs TRBV27 and TRBJ2-3; D might be TRBD2 (6 bases). CDR1 is MNHEY and CDR2 is SMNVEV in the germline V gene (reference sequence). This CDR3 is 16 amino acids long. Trimming pared 6 bases from V and 6 bases from J, leaving 22 bases between.

This chain links TRBV18 with TRBJ1-3; 10 bases are a match to TRBD1. The CDR3 is 15 residues long. Per the germline V gene, CDR1 is KGHSH and CDR2 is LQKENI. Losses at the gene ends were 4 bases for V and 0 bases for J; bases not matched to a gene: 0. DNA of the CDR3: TGTGCCAGCTCACGGGACAGGGGCTCTGGAAACACCATATATTTT. Translated, it gives CASSRDRGSGNTIYF.

The chain joins TRBV18 to TRBJ2-2; a weak D match, TRBD2 (7 bases). The germline V gene encodes CDR1 KGHSH and CDR2 LQKENI. V dropped 0 bases and J dropped 5 bases, with 16 bases sitting between them. This CDR3 has 17 residues. The CDR3, as DNA: TGTGCCAGCTCACCACCGGTGGCCGGGGGGCGTACCGGGGAGCTGTTTTTT. Protein sequence: CASSPPVAGGRTGELFF. Based on the CDR3 plus reference TRBV18 and TRBJ2-2, the full variable domain is NAGVMQNPRHLVRRRGQEARLRCSPMKGHSHVYWYRQLPEEGLKFMVYLQKENIIDESGMPKERFSAEFPKEGPSILRIQQVVRGDSAAYFCASSPPVAGGRTGELFFGEGSRLTVL.

This clone has more than one count but fewer than ten. The V and J genes are TRBV29-1 and TRBJ2-7; 12 nucleotides match TRBD2. Germline CDR1 and CDR2: SQVTM and ANQGSEA. The CDR3 runs 14 residues. V shed 5 bases, J shed 2 bases, and the junction held 4 bases outside the gene matches. The CDR3 region is CSVTSGGRTYEQYF. The CDR3 nucleotides are TGCAGCGTTACTAGCGGGGGGAGGACCTACGAGCAGTACTTC.

This chain joins TRBV19 and TRBJ1-4; no definite D call. The CDR3 contains 11 residues. From germline, CDR1 is LNHDA and CDR2 SQIVND (reference sequence). In DNA form, the CDR3 reads TGTCCTCGGGTTTGTACAGAAAAACTGTTTTTT. It yields the protein CPRVCTEKLFF.

The V and J genes are TRBV27 and TRBJ2-7; 9 bases map to TRBD1. The CDR3 extends over 16 amino acids. The V segment lost 0 bases and the J segment 5 bases; nucleotides outside the gene matches: 8. Germline CDR1 MNHEY, CDR2 SMNVEV (reference sequence). The CDR3 bases are TGTGCCAGCAGTTTATCATTTGGACAGGGGTCCCACGAGCAGTACTTC. Translating it yields CASSLSFGQGSHEQYF.

The chain is built from TRBV11-3 and TRBJ1-5; no definite D call. The CDR3 sequence is 19 residues long. V was shortened by 7 bases and J by 2 bases, with 27 bases between the two germline ends. Per the germline V gene, CDR1 is SGHNT and CDR2 is YENEEA. This CDR3 reads CASNITDATRFSGNQPQHF. The CDR3 region has the DNA TGTGCCAGCAACATCACAGACGCGACTAGGTTCTCAGGCAATCAGCCCCAGCATTTT. Full variable domain (outside the CDR3, taken from reference TRBV11-3 and TRBJ1-5): EAGVVQSPRYKIIEKKQPVAFWCNPISGHNTLYWYLQNLGQGPELLIRYENEEAVDDSQLPKDRFSAERLKGVDSTLKIQPAELGDSAVYLCASNITDATRFSGNQPQHFGDGTRLSIL.

This clone was seen a few times. V is TRBV5-6 and J is TRBJ1-4; tentatively, D is TRBD1 (6 bases). From germline, CDR1 is SGHDT and CDR2 YYEEEE. CDR3 length: 15 residues. V lost 3 bases and J lost 8, with 17 bases in between. The CDR3 nucleotides read TGTGCCAGCAGCTGGAAGACAGGCGACGGGGAAAAACTGTTTTTT. Amino acid sequence: CASSWKTGDGEKLFF.

This rearrangement joins TRBV5-8 to TRBJ1-5; the match to TRBD1 covers 10 bases. Looked up from germline, CDR1 is SGHTS and CDR2 is YDEGEE. CDR3 size: 13 residues. Trimming took 6 bases from V and 7 from J; bases not matched to a gene: 4. The CDR3 reads CASMGDRGQPQHF. CDR3 coding DNA: TGTGCCAGCATGGGGGACAGGGGACAGCCCCAGCATTTT.

The chain links TRBV7-9 to TRBJ2-1; no firm D call. In germline, CDR1 is SEHNR, CDR2 FQNEAQ (reference sequence). This CDR3 comprises 14 residues. Trimming left V 2 bases short and J 5 bases short, with 10 bases between. The CDR3 sequence: CASSLFLLNNEQFF. DNA of the CDR3: TGTGCCAGCAGCTTATTTCTCTTGAACAATGAGCAGTTCTTC.

This clone was counted a few times. V gene TRBV7-3 combines with J gene TRBJ2-5; D unclear. V lost 5 bases, J lost 2 bases, and 9 bases lay in between. Germline V gene sequence: CDR1 SGHTA, CDR2 FQGTGA. This CDR3 is built from 13 residues. DNA of the CDR3: TGTGCCAGCAGCCGATTGCAGCAAGAGACCCAGTACTTC. Translation: CASSRLQQETQYF.

The chain links TRBV28 to TRBJ2-5; 8 bases fit TRBD2. Germline V gene sequence: CDR1 MDHEN, CDR2 SYDVKM. Losses at the gene ends were 7 bases for V and 4 bases for J; bases not matched to a gene: 14. CDR3 length equals 16 residues. CDR3 DNA sequence: TGTGCCAGCACAATCTACCCGGGACTAGTGGGAGAGACCCAGTACTTC. It specifies CASTIYPGLVGETQYF.

The chain combines TRBV5-6 with TRBJ2-7; 10 bases line up with TRBD2. The CDR3 totals 17 residues. Germline trimming cut 7 bases from V and 2 bases from J; bases unmatched to any gene: 15. Germline CDR1 and CDR2: SGHDT and YYEEEE. The CDR3 loop is CASHGTSVLRGPYEQYF. The CDR3 nucleotides read TGTGCCAGCCATGGGACTAGCGTACTACGCGGGCCCTACGAGCAGTACTTC.

The rearrangement links TRBV7-2 to TRBJ2-7; TRBD2 matches 10 bases. V dropped 5 bases and J dropped 5; count of bases not matched to a gene: 6. This CDR3 comprises 14 residues. The V gene's germline CDR1 is SGHTA and CDR2 FQGNSA. This CDR3 reads CASSPSGRRHEQYF. The DNA of the CDR3 is TGTGCCAGCAGCCCTAGCGGGAGAAGGCACGAGCAGTACTTC.